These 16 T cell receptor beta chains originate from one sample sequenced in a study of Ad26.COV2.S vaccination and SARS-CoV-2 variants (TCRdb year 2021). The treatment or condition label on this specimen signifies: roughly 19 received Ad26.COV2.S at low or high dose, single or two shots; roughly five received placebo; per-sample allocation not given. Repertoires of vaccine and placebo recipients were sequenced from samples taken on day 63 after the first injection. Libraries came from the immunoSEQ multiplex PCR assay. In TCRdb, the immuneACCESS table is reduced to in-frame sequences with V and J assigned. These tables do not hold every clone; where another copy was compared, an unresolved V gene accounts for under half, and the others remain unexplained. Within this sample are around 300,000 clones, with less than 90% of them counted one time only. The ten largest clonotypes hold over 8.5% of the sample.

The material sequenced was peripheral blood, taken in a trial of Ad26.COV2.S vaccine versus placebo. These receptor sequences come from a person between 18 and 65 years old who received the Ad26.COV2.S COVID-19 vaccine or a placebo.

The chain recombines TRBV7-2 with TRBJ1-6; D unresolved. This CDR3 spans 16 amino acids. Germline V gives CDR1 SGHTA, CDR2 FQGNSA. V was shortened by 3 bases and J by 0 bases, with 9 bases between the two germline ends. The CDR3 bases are TGTGCCAGCAGCTTGACATACAACTCCTATAATTCACCCCTCCACTTT. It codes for CASSLTYNSYNSPLHF.

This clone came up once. CDR3 sequence reads: CASRKQGAGYGYTF. In nucleotides, the CDR3 is TGTGCCAGCAGGAAACAGGGGGCTGGCTATGGCTACACCTTC. This chain links TRBV13 with TRBJ1-2, with TRBD1 identical over 9 bases. The germline V gene encodes CDR1 PRHDT and CDR2 FYEKMQ (reference sequence). The CDR3 spans 14 residues. V dropped 6 bases and J dropped 4; count of bases not matched to a gene: 6.

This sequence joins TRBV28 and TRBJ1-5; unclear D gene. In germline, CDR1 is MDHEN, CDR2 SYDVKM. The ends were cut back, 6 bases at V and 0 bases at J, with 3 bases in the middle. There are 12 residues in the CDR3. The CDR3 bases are TGTGCCAGCAGGTTTAGCAATCAGCCCCAGCATTTT. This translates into CASRFSNQPQHF.

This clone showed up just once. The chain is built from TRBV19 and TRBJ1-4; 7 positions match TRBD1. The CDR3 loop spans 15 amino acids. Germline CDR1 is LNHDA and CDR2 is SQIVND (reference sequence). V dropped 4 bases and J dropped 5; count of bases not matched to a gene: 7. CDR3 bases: TGTGCCAGTAGTAAGTCGGGACAGTCAAATGAAAAACTGTTTTTT. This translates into CASSKSGQSNEKLFF.

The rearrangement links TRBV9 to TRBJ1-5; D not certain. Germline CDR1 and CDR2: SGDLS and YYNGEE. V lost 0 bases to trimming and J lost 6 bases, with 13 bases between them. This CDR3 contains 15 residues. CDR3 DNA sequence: TGTGCCAGCAGCGTAGAGATGGGCATCGGTCAGCCCCAGCATTTT. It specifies CASSVEMGIGQPQHF.

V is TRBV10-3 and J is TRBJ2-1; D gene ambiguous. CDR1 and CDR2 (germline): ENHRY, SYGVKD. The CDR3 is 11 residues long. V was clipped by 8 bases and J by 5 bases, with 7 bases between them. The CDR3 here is CAILENNEQFF. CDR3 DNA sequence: TGTGCCATCCTAGAGAACAATGAGCAGTTCTTC.

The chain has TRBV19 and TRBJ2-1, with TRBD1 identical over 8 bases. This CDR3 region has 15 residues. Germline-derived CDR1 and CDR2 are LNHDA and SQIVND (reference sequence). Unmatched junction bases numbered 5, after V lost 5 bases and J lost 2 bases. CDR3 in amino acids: CASSGAGQAYNEQFF. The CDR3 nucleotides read TGTGCCAGTAGTGGTGCGGGACAGGCCTACAATGAGCAGTTCTTC.

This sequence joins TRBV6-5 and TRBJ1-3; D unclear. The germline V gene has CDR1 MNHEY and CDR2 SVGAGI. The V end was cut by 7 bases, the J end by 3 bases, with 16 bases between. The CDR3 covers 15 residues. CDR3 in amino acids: CASIRKRGSGNTIYF. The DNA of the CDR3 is TGTGCCAGCATCCGAAAGCGGGGTAGTGGAAACACCATATATTTT.

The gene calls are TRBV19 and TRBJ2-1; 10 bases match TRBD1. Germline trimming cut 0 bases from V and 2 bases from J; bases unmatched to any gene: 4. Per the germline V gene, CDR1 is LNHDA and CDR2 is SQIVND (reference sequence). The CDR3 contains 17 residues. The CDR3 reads CASSIDVGQGAYNEQFF. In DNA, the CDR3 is TGTGCCAGTAGTATAGATGTAGGACAGGGGGCCTACAATGAGCAGTTCTTC.

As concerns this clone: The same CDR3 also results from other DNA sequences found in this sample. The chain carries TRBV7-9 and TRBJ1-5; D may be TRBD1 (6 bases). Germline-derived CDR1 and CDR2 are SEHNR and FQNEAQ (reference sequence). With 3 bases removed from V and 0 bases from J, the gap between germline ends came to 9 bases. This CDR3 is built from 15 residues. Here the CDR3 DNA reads TGTGCCAGCAGCTTTGGGGGACATAGCAATCAGCCCCAGCATTTT. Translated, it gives CASSFGGHSNQPQHF.

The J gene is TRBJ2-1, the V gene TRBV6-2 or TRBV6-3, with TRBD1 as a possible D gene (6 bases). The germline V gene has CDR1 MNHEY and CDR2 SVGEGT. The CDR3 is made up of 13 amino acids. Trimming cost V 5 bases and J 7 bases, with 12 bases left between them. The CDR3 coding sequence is TGTGCCAGCAGTCCCCAGGGGATGAATGAGCAGTTCTTC. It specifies CASSPQGMNEQFF.

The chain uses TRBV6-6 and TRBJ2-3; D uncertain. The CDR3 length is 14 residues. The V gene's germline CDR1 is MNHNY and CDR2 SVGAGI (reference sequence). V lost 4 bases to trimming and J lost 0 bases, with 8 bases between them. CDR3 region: CASSSLGSTDTQYF. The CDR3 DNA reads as TGTGCCAGCAGTTCCCTAGGGAGCACAGATACGCAGTATTTT.

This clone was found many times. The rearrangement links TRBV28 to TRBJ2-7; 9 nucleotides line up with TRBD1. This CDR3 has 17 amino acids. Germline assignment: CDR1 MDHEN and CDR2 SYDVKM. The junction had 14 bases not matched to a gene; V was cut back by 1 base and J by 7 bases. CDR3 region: CASSLFSGTGSLGEQYF. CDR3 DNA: TGTGCCAGCAGTTTATTCTCCGGGACAGGGTCCCTGGGGGAGCAGTACTTC.

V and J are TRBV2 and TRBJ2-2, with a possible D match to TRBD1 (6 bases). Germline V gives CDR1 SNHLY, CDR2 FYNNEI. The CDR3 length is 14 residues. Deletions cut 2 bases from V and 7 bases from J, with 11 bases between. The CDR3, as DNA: TGTGCCAGCAGTGAACGAGGGGGTGGCGGGGAGCTGTTTTTT. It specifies CASSERGGGGELFF.

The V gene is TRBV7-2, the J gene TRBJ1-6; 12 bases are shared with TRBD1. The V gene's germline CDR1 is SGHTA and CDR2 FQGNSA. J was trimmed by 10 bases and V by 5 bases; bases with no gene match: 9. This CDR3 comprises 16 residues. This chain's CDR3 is CASSTRPGQGASPLHF. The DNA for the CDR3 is TGTGCCAGCAGCACCCGACCGGGACAGGGGGCATCACCCCTCCACTTT.

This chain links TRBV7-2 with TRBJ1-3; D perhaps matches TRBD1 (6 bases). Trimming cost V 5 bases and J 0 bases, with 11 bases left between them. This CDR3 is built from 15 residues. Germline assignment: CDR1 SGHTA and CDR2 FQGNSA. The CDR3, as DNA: TGTGCCAGCAGCAAGGACAGTTTCTCTGGAAACACCATATATTTT. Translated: CASSKDSFSGNTIYF. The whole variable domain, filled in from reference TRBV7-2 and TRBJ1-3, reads GAGVSQSPSNKVTEKGKDVELRCDPISGHTALYWYRQSLGQGLEFLIYFQGNSAPDKSGLPSDRFSAERTGGSVSTLTIQRTQQEDSAVYLCASSKDSFSGNTIYFGEGSWLTVV.